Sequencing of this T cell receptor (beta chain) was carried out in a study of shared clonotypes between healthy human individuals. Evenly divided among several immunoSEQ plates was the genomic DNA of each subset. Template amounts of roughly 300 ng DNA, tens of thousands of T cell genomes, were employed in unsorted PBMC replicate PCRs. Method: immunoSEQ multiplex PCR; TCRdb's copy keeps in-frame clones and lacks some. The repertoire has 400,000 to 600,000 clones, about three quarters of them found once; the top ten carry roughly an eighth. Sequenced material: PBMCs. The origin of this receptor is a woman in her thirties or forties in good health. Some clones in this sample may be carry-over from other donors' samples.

The CDR3 loop is CASSVAAGQYNEQFF. As DNA, the CDR3 is TGTGCCAGCAGCGTAGCGGCAGGGCAGTACAATGAGCAGTTCTTC. The gene calls are TRBV9 and TRBJ2-1, with a tentative D call TRBD1 (5 bases). Germline V gene sequence: CDR1 SGDLS, CDR2 YYNGEE. The V end was cut by 0 bases, the J end by 4 bases, with 11 bases between. This CDR3 region has 15 residues.